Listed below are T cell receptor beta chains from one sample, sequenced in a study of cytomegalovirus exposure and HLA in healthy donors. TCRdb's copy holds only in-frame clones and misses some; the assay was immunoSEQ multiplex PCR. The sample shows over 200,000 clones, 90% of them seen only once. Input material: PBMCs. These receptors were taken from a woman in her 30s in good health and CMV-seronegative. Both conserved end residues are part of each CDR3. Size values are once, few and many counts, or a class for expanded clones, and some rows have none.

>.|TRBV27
CASSFSGRNPDTQYF
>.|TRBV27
CASSFGIEQFF
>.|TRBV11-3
CASSLDLRQGGFYEQYF
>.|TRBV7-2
CASSFRQGAIGGYTF
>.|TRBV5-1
CASAPGRTNEQYF
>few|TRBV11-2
CASSSHTDTQYF
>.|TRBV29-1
CSVEGSGDEQFF
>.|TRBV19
CASSMRRNTEAFF
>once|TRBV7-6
CASSLGEGTYEQYF
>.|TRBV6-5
CASSYSRLAEPYEQYF
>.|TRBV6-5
CASGLRGKGTEAFF
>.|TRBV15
CATSRGTDTGELFF
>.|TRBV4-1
CASSWNRDSAYEQYF
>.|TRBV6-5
CASSYGEPGNQPQHF
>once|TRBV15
CATSRSVAGPTDTQYF
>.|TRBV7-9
CASSLARGSGQFF
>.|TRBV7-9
CASSTDSYEQYF
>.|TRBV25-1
CASSEYSSDPESQETQYF
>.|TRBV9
CASSPGQTYGYGYTF
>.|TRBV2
CASTQPAVTDTQYF
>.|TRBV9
CASSPGTASNTGELFF
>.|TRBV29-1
CSVPRINEQFF
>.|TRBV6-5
CASSYPGTGGWYEQYF
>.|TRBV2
CASNAHFRTDEQFF
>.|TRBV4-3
CASSRNGQGVGDEQFF
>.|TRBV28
CASSFYSSGNTIYF
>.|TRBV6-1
CASTINRFRWVEQFF
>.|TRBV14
CASSQQNADTQYF
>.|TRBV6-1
CASSGTGGGNQPQHF
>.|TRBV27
CASSPHRGRLYEQYF
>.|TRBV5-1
CASSLDRTGVGETQYF
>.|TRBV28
CASSFDDEQYF
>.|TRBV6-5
CASRPTSGSLGELFF
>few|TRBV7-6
CASSSTGGSFEQFF
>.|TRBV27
CASSFEASIRDRGGNTDTQYF
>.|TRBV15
CATSRGTGGETDTQYF
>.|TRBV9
CASSVERLATRDTQYF
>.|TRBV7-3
CASSPDSNYGYTF
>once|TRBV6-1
CASSETSGLGVETQYF
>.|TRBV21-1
CASSSRTGNYEQYF
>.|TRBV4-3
CASSQETGYGETQYF
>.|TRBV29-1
CSSETGATDTQYF
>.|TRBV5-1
CASSLSVSGANVLTF
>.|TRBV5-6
CASSLGAGLFYEQYF
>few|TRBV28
CAGRGEQYF